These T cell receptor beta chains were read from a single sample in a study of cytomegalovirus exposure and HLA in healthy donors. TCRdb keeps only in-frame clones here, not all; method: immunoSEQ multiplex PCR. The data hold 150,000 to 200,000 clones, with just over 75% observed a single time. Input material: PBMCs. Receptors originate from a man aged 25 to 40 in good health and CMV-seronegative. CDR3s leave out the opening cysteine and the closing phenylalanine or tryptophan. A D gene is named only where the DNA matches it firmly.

CDR3aa: ASSAGTSGTGELF
d_gene: TRBD2
j_gene: TRBJ2-2
v_gene: TRBV19

CDR3aa: ATSRNGRSGYT
d_gene: NA
j_gene: TRBJ1-2
v_gene: TRBV15

CDR3aa: ASSSLSGSSGEQF
d_gene: TRBD2
j_gene: TRBJ2-1
v_gene: TRBV11-2

CDR3aa: ASSMEQGSNQPQH
d_gene: TRBD1
j_gene: TRBJ1-5
v_gene: TRBV7-2

CDR3aa: ASSLGLAVTDTQY
d_gene: TRBD2
j_gene: TRBJ2-3
v_gene: TRBV27

CDR3aa: ASSQEFTNKVEQY
d_gene: NA
j_gene: TRBJ2-7
v_gene: TRBV4-1

CDR3aa: ASSLRAGEYEQY
d_gene: TRBD2
j_gene: TRBJ2-7
v_gene: TRBV5-1

CDR3aa: ASSPGPQGAYGYT
d_gene: NA
j_gene: TRBJ1-2
v_gene: TRBV28

CDR3aa: AWTLGLAGSDEQY
d_gene: TRBD2
j_gene: TRBJ2-7
v_gene: TRBV30

CDR3aa: ASSKEQGRYGYT
d_gene: TRBD1
j_gene: TRBJ1-2
v_gene: TRBV19